The 24 T cell receptor beta chains in this list originate from one sample, sequenced in a study of cytomegalovirus exposure and HLA in healthy donors. The primer mix had 60 Vbeta and 13 Jbeta primers. Data came from immunoSEQ multiplex PCR; TCRdb stores just in-frame clones and leaves some out. The data hold 140,000 to 150,000 clones, with about three quarters observed a single time. The sample comprised PBMCs. The origin of the receptors is a male donor in good health and CMV-seronegative.

This clone was counted a single time. The genes are TRBV6-5 and TRBJ1-5; TRBD1 matches at 7 bases. The V segment lost 6 bases and the J segment 3 bases; nucleotides outside the gene matches: 5. CDR1 and CDR2 from the germline V gene are MNHEY and SVGAGI. This CDR3 is built from 14 residues. CDR3 DNA sequence: TGTGCCAGCAGCCCGACAGGGTTCAATCAGCCCCAGCATTTT. Its translation is CASSPTGFNQPQHF.

Here the CDR3 reads CASVWGVDSNQPQHF. CDR3 DNA: TGTGCCAGCGTCTGGGGGGTGGATAGCAATCAGCCCCAGCATTTT. J is TRBJ1-5 and V is TRBV6-1, with D perhaps matching TRBD1 (5 bases). Trimming took 8 bases from V and 0 from J, leaving 14 bases between them. The CDR3 contains 15 residues. The germline V gene has CDR1 MNHNS and CDR2 SASEGT.

Only one count was recorded for this clone. The chain combines TRBV6-1 with TRBJ2-7; 11 bases map to TRBD2. CDR3 size: 15 residues. V shed 6 bases and J 1 base; nucleotides not matched to a gene: 5. Germline V gives CDR1 MNHNS, CDR2 SASEGT. The CDR3 is CASRVSGGASYEQYF. The CDR3 nucleotides are TGTGCCAGCAGAGTTAGCGGGGGGGCTTCCTACGAGCAGTACTTC.

V usage is TRBV11-1 and J usage is TRBJ2-7; a weak D match, TRBD2 (6 bases). Germline lookup yields CDR1 SGHAT and CDR2 FQDESV (reference sequence). V lost 3 bases and J lost 7, with 10 bases in between. This CDR3 is 12 amino acids long. For the CDR3, the DNA is TGTGCCAGCAGCTTGGAGGGACGGGAGCAGTACTTC. It specifies CASSLEGREQYF.

This chain connects TRBV7-2 to TRBJ1-4; 7 bases agree with TRBD1. Germline loops: CDR1 SGHTA, CDR2 FQGNSA. The CDR3 sequence is 15 residues long. Trimming took 5 bases from V and 7 from J; bases not matched to a gene: 10. The CDR3 bases are TGTGCCAGCAGCCCCACTGGACAGGTGGCTGAAAAACTGTTTTTT. Encoded protein: CASSPTGQVAEKLFF.

This clone was found a few times. The chain uses TRBV19 and TRBJ2-5, with TRBD2 matching 9 bases. J lost 1 base, V lost 6 bases, and 6 bases had no gene match. This CDR3 comprises 15 residues. Germline V gene lookup returns CDR1 LNHDA and CDR2 SQIVND (reference sequence). The CDR3 DNA reads as TGTGCCAGTAGCCCGGGACTAGCTCGCCAAGAGACCCAGTACTTC. As protein: CASSPGLARQETQYF.

This chain uses TRBV4-3 with TRBJ1-1; D may be TRBD1 (5 bases). With 4 bases removed from V and 0 bases from J, the gap between germline ends came to 15 bases. Germline V CDR1 and CDR2: LGHNA, YSLEER. The CDR3 loop spans 16 amino acids. The CDR3 region has the DNA TGCGCCAGCAGCCCGTACTTAGACAGCCTGAACACTGAAGCTTTCTTT. It is translated as CASSPYLDSLNTEAFF.

The V and J genes are TRBV18 and TRBJ2-5; 7 bases line up with TRBD1. The DNA end is more similar to TRBJ2-7, so the J call may be wrong. CDR1 and CDR2 (germline): KGHSH, LQKENI. The CDR3 consists of 17 residues. The CDR3 region has the DNA TGTGCCAGCTCACCGACAGGGTATATCAAAAGCTCCTACGAGCAGTACTTC. Translated, it gives CASSPTGYIKSSYEQYF.

The rearrangement links TRBV5-8 to TRBJ1-5, with D unclear. The CDR3 is 17 residues long. Trimming left V 4 bases short and J 6 bases short, with 23 bases between. The V gene's germline CDR1 is SGHTS and CDR2 YDEGEE. CDR3: CASSAGSGRTRSQPQHF. CDR3 nucleotide sequence: TGTGCCAGCAGCGCCGGCTCGGGTAGAACTAGAAGTCAGCCCCAGCATTTT.

The V gene is TRBV6-5, the J gene TRBJ1-1; no clear D. The CDR3 sequence is 14 residues long. V lost 2 bases, J lost 1 base, and 8 bases lay in between. Germline CDR1 MNHEY, CDR2 SVGAGI. CDR3 in amino acids: CASSYTPENTEAFF. In nucleotides, the CDR3 is TGTGCCAGCAGTTACACACCCGAGAACACTGAAGCTTTCTTT.

V is TRBV6-4 and J is TRBJ2-2; 7 bases fit TRBD1. The germline CDR1 and CDR2 sequences are MRHNA and SNTAGT. The V gene end was trimmed by 2 bases and the J gene end by 5 bases; junction bases not matched to a gene: 2. There are 14 residues in the CDR3. The CDR3 here is CASSDRGRTGELFF. The CDR3, as DNA: TGTGCCAGCAGTGACAGGGGGCGAACCGGGGAGCTGTTTTTT.

This clone was observed a handful of times. V and J are TRBV5-4 and TRBJ2-1, with D possibly TRBD2 on 6 matching bases. This CDR3 comprises 15 residues. Germline CDR1 and CDR2: SGHNT and YYREEE (reference sequence). V dropped 4 bases and J dropped 6 bases, with 17 bases sitting between them. As DNA, the CDR3 is TGTGCCAGCAGCAGAACTAGCTACGGGCTCAATGAGCAGTTCTTC. Protein sequence: CASSRTSYGLNEQFF.

V is TRBV5-4 and J is TRBJ1-2; the match to TRBD1 covers 7 bases. The germline V gene has CDR1 SGHNT and CDR2 YYREEE (reference sequence). Germline trimming cut 5 bases from V and 3 bases from J; bases unmatched to any gene: 4. The CDR3 runs 13 residues. The CDR3 here is CASRWTGDYGYTF. In DNA, the CDR3 is TGTGCCAGCAGATGGACAGGTGACTATGGCTACACCTTC.

The V call is TRBV28, the J call TRBJ1-5, with a tentative D call TRBD1 (6 bases). V was clipped by 5 bases and J by 1 base, with 12 bases between them. This CDR3 spans 15 amino acids. Germline assignment: CDR1 MDHEN and CDR2 SYDVKM. CDR3 DNA: TGTGCCAGCAGTGCCGGGACAACAAGCAATCAGCCCCAGCATTTT. Residues: CASSAGTTSNQPQHF.

J is TRBJ2-4 and V is TRBV5-1, with D possibly being TRBD1 (6 bases). The CDR3 sequence is 15 residues long. V gave up 4 bases and J gave up 2 bases, with 13 bases separating them. The germline CDR1 and CDR2 sequences are SGHRS and YFSETQ. The CDR3 nucleotides are TGCGCCAGCAGCCCGGACAGACGAACCAAAAACATTCAGTACTTC. It translates to CASSPDRRTKNIQYF.

The rearrangement uses TRBV6-5 and TRBJ1-2, with 7 bases identical to TRBD1. The CDR3 totals 15 residues. With 6 bases clipped from V and 7 bases from J, the junction kept 14 bases outside the gene matches. Germline CDR1 MNHEY, CDR2 SVGAGI. CDR3 loop: CASSMFVQGTRGYTF. The CDR3 DNA reads TGTGCCAGCAGCATGTTCGTACAGGGGACTCGTGGCTACACCTTC.

V gene TRBV18 combines with J gene TRBJ2-3, with TRBD2 identical over 12 bases. V trimming: 1 base; J trimming: 5 bases; junction bases outside the gene matches: 4. The length of the CDR3 is 16 residues. CDR1 is KGHSH and CDR2 is LQKENI in the germline V gene. CDR3 DNA: TGTGCCAGCTCACCACAAGGACTAGCGGGGAGAGATACGCAGTATTTT. The encoded protein is CASSPQGLAGRDTQYF.

This chain joins TRBV7-9 and TRBJ1-1; 8 nucleotides align to TRBD1. V lost 8 bases to trimming and J lost 1 base; unmatched junction nucleotides: 9. Germline CDR1 and CDR2: SEHNR and FQNEAQ (reference sequence). The CDR3 has 15 amino acids. The CDR3 coding sequence is TGTGCCAGCGCCCCAGGGACAGGATCGAACACTGAAGCTTTCTTT. Residues: CASAPGTGSNTEAFF. The variable domain in full, with the rest retrieved from reference TRBV7-9 and TRBJ1-1, is DTGVSQNPRHKITKRGQNVTFRCDPISEHNRLYWYRQTLGQGPEFLTYFQNEAQLEKSRLLSDRFSAERPKGSFSTLEIQRTEQGDSAMYLCASAPGTGSNTEAFFGQGTRLTVV.

The DNA for the CDR3 is TGTGCCAGCAGCCAAGAAATTTATAGCAATCAGCCCCAGCATTTT. It is translated as CASSQEIYSNQPQHF. The J gene is TRBJ1-5, the V gene TRBV4-2; no clear D gene. Germline values: CDR1 LGHNA, CDR2 YNFKEQ. The CDR3 runs to 15 residues. V lost 0 bases and J 0 bases, leaving 6 bases between the germline ends.

The chain carries TRBV7-9 and TRBJ2-5, with D uncertain. Germline loops: CDR1 SEHNR, CDR2 FQNEAQ (reference sequence). The CDR3 extends over 12 amino acids. V was pared by 1 base and J by 5 bases, with 5 bases between. Here the CDR3 DNA reads TGTGCCAGCAGCTTAGTGACTGAGACCCAGTACTTC. Translation gives CASSLVTETQYF.

The chain joins TRBV14 to TRBJ1-3; D remains ambiguous. Trimming removed 3 bases at V and 6 bases at J, with 6 bases between. Per the germline V gene, CDR1 is SGHDN and CDR2 is FVKESK. The CDR3 length is 12 residues. The CDR3 here is CASSHGPNTIYF. The CDR3 DNA reads as TGTGCCAGCAGCCATGGCCCAAACACCATATATTTT. Variable domain in full (rest from reference TRBV14 and TRBJ1-3): EAGVTQFPSHSVIEKGQTVTLRCDPISGHDNLYWYRRVMGKEIKFLLHFVKESKQDESGMPNNRFLAERTGGTYSTLKVQPAELEDSGVYFCASSHGPNTIYFGEGSWLTVV.

The chain links TRBV2 to TRBJ1-2; 8 bases are shared with TRBD1. The CDR3 runs to 14 residues. The germline V gene encodes CDR1 SNHLY and CDR2 FYNNEI. V lost 4 bases to trimming and J lost 3 bases; unmatched junction nucleotides: 4. The CDR3 DNA sequence: TGTGCCAGCAGTGGGACAGGGAGTGACTATGGCTACACCTTC. Its translation is CASSGTGSDYGYTF.

This chain connects TRBV19 to TRBJ1-3, with D perhaps matching TRBD1 (6 bases). The length of the CDR3 is 15 residues. Germline values: CDR1 LNHDA, CDR2 SQIVND (reference sequence). V dropped 6 bases and J dropped 2 bases, with 14 bases sitting between them. This chain's CDR3 is CASSSTGLTGNTIYF. The CDR3 DNA reads as TGTGCCAGTAGCAGTACAGGGTTAACTGGAAACACCATATATTTT.

Note on this clone: A read error may account for a junction end that differs from germline. V usage is TRBV13 and J usage is TRBJ1-1; 8 nucleotides match TRBD1. Germline V gene sequence: CDR1 PRHDT, CDR2 FYEKMQ (reference sequence). This CDR3 region has 14 residues. CDR3 amino acids: CVSSFPGGDTEAFF. Written as DNA, the CDR3 is TGTGTCAGCAGCTTCCCAGGGGGCGACACTGAAGCTTTCTTT.